These 18 T cell receptor beta chains originate from one sample sequenced in a study of blood T cells in healthy people across ages. Then a second PCR, running roughly 7 to 11 cycles, was carried out with a sample-barcoded 5' primer and a J-beta primer mix. TCRdb passed the 5' RACE reads through MiXCR, listing each CDR3 protein once. The data hold 1.5 million to 2 million distinct CDR3 sequences, with roughly two fifths observed a single time. Sequenced material: blood. The receptors originated from a human donor in good health.

This chain joins TRBV27 and TRBJ2-1; TRBD2 matches 8 bases. CDR1 is MNHEY, CDR2 SMNVEV, per germline (reference sequence). CDR3 size: 18 residues. V dropped 6 bases and J dropped 1; count of bases not matched to a gene: 14. The CDR3 is CASSPGGRGLRSYNEQFF. CDR3 sequence (DNA): TGTGCCAGCAGCCCGGGGGGGCGAGGGTTACGGTCCTACAATGAGCAGTTCTTC.

The sample holds a few counts of this clonotype. This chain links TRBV5-1 with TRBJ2-4, with D maybe TRBD2 (6 bases). This CDR3 is 15 amino acids long. Between the trimmed V and J ends, which lost 0 bases and 0 bases, there was a span of 7 bases. CDR1 is SGHRS and CDR2 is YFSETQ in the germline V gene. The CDR3 nucleotides read TGCGCCAGCAGCTTGGAGCGGGTAGCCAAAAACATTCAGTACTTC. Amino acids: CASSLERVAKNIQYF.

The chain links TRBV7-2 to TRBJ2-2; 8 bases map to TRBD1. This CDR3 has 15 amino acids. Germline assignment: CDR1 SGHTA and CDR2 FQGNSA. Trimming cost V 5 bases and J 6 bases; bases outside gene matches: 8. For the CDR3, the DNA is TGTGCCAGCAGCACCTGGACAGGGTGGGCCGGGGAGCTGTTTTTT. Amino acid sequence: CASSTWTGWAGELFF.

J is TRBJ2-5 and V is TRBV7-2; TRBD1 or TRBD2 may be the D gene (5 bases each). The CDR3 has 12 amino acids. Germline CDR1 reads SGHTA; CDR2 reads FQGNSA. Trimming shortened V by 3 bases and J by 7 bases, and 9 bases separated the two germline ends. CDR3 loop: CASSFGAGTQYF. The CDR3 region has the DNA TGTGCCAGCAGCTTCGGGGCTGGGACCCAGTACTTC.

This clonotype turned up a few times. The chain recombines TRBV10-3 with TRBJ2-5; TRBD2 matches at 16 bases. J lost 1 base, V lost 4 bases, and 3 bases had no gene match. This CDR3 is built from 17 residues. CDR1 is ENHRY and CDR2 is SYGVKD in the germline V gene. In DNA form, the CDR3 reads TGTGCCATCAGTGGGGGACTAGCGGGGGGGCTCCAAGAGACCCAGTACTTC. Its translation is CAISGGLAGGLQETQYF.

The chain carries TRBV4-1 and TRBJ2-7; D may be TRBD1 or TRBD2 (5 bases each). V was pared by 5 bases and J by 2 bases, with 16 bases between. CDR1 and CDR2 from the germline V gene are MGHRA and YSYEKL. The CDR3 runs 15 residues. CDR3 residues: CASSYRDGTTYEQYF. CDR3 in DNA: TGCGCCAGCAGCTACCGGGACGGAACGACCTACGAGCAGTACTTC.

At least ten counts were recorded for this clonotype. The rearrangement links TRBV11-1 to TRBJ2-7; D unclear. CDR3 length equals 15 residues. CDR1 SGHAT and CDR2 FQDESV come from the germline V gene (reference sequence). Deletions cut 3 bases from V and 3 bases from J, with 15 bases between. CDR3 in DNA: TGTGCCAGCAGCTTTGGACCATTGCACGACTACGAGCAGTACTTC. Translation gives CASSFGPLHDYEQYF.

V gene TRBV15 combines with J gene TRBJ2-1; D remains unclear. The CDR3 is made up of 14 amino acids. Trimming removed 0 bases from V and 2 bases from J, with 5 bases in between. Germline CDR1 is LNHNV and CDR2 is YYDKDF (reference sequence). The CDR3 DNA sequence: TGTGCCACCAGCAGAGAAGGAGCCTACAATGAGCAGTTCTTC. Its translation: CATSREGAYNEQFF.

The chain couples TRBV4-3 to TRBJ1-4; D might be TRBD1 (5 bases). This CDR3 has 15 residues. CDR1 and CDR2 (germline): LGHNA, YSLEER. The V end lost 4 bases, the J end lost 4 bases, and 13 bases lay between the germline ends. The CDR3 region has the DNA TGCGCCAGCAGCCTAGAGACAGCCCTTAATGAAAAACTGTTTTTT. Protein product: CASSLETALNEKLFF.

This clonotype occurred a few times. The gene calls are TRBV10-3 and TRBJ2-6; possibly TRBD1 or TRBD2 for D (5 bases each). Germline CDR1 and CDR2: ENHRY and SYGVKD. CDR3 length: 14 residues. Trimming cost V 10 bases and J 0 bases, with 10 bases left between them. The DNA of the CDR3 is TGTGCCAGCAGAGGGGTCTCTGGGGCCAACGTCCTGACTTTC. Translated, it gives CASRGVSGANVLTF.

This clonotype was recorded once. As DNA, the CDR3 is TGTGCCAGCAGTAGGGACAGGGGGTTCGAAGAGACCCAGTACTTC. This sequence encodes CASSRDRGFEETQYF. The chain links TRBV12-3 or TRBV12-4 to TRBJ2-5; 11 positions agree with TRBD1. Unmatched junction bases numbered 5, after V lost 5 bases and J lost 3 bases. CDR3 length: 15 amino acids.

This clonotype was detected many times. J is TRBJ1-2 and V is TRBV7-9, with D perhaps TRBD1 (6 bases). The CDR3 spans 16 residues. CDR1 SEHNR and CDR2 FQNEAQ come from the germline V gene (reference sequence). Trimming took off 5 bases at V and 5 bases at J, with 21 bases between the two ends. CDR3 sequence: CASSQAGALTTYGYTF. The CDR3 DNA sequence: TGTGCCAGCAGCCAGGCAGGGGCCCTTACGACTTATGGCTACACCTTC.

The V call is TRBV7-2, the J call TRBJ2-3; tentatively, D is TRBD1 (6 bases). Trimming left V 8 bases short and J 3 bases short, with 12 bases between. Germline V CDR1 and CDR2: SGHTA, FQGNSA. The CDR3 has 13 amino acids. As DNA, the CDR3 is TGTGCCAGCCTTATAACAGGGACAGATACGCAGTATTTT. Translated: CASLITGTDTQYF.

This sequence joins TRBV7-3 and TRBJ2-1; 7 bases agree with TRBD2. V lost 5 bases to trimming and J lost 5 bases; unmatched junction nucleotides: 12. The germline V gene has CDR1 SGHTA and CDR2 FQGTGA. The CDR3 runs to 16 residues. CDR3 sequence reads: CASSPNPAGLDNEQFF. In DNA, the CDR3 is TGTGCCAGCAGCCCCAACCCAGCGGGGCTAGACAATGAGCAGTTCTTC.

DNA of the CDR3: TGTGCCAGTAGTATGACCGGGAACTACGAGCAGTACTTC. Its protein is CASSMTGNYEQYF. The chain recombines TRBV19 with TRBJ2-5; a possible D gene is TRBD2 (5 bases). The J call may be in error: the DNA end matches TRBJ2-7 better. The germline gives CDR1 LNHDA, CDR2 SQIVND (reference sequence). This CDR3 region has 13 residues.

V gene TRBV7-9 combines with J gene TRBJ1-1, with 7 positions matching TRBD1. Germline V lookup: CDR1 SEHNR, CDR2 FQNEAQ (reference sequence). J gave up 4 bases and V 9 bases, and 14 bases lay outside the gene matches. The CDR3 sequence is 15 residues long. The CDR3 nucleotides read TGTGCCAGTAGCCCAGGGGGGGCTGGTTTCACTGAAGCTTTCTTT. This sequence encodes CASSPGGAGFTEAFF.

This clonotype has only a few counts. J is TRBJ1-1 and V is TRBV4-2, with D uncertain. Trimming removed 4 bases at V and 11 bases at J, with 14 bases between. This CDR3 has 12 amino acids. Germline CDR1 reads LGHNA; CDR2 reads YNFKEQ. The CDR3 reads CASSPGTSAAFF. Here the CDR3 DNA reads TGTGCCAGCAGCCCGGGAACCTCGGCGGCTTTCTTT.

Notes on this clonotype: With a much larger clone just one base away, this may be a read error. The chain combines TRBV7-6 with TRBJ2-1; TRBD1 matches at 8 bases. Germline CDR1 and CDR2: SGHVS and FNYEAQ. J gave up 10 bases and V 1 base, and 12 bases lay outside the gene matches. The CDR3 runs to 16 residues. The CDR3 spells CASSLGQGSSIYEQFF. The DNA for the CDR3 is TGTGCCAGCAGCTTAGGACAGGGGAGTAGTATCTACGAGCAGTTCTTC.